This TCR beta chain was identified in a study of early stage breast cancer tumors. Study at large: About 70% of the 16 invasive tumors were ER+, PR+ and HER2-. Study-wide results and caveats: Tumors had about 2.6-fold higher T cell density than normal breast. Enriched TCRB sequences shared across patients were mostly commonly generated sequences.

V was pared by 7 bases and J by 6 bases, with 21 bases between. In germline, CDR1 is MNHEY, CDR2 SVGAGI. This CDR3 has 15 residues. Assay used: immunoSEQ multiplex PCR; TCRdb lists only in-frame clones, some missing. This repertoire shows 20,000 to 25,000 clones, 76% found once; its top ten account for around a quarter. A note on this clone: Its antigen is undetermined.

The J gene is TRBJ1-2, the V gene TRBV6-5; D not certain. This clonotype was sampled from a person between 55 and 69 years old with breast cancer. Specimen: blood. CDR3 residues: CASTPSLRADNGYTF. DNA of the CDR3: TGTGCCAGCACGCCTTCGTTGAGGGCAGACAATGGCTACACCTTC.